Listed below are T cell receptor beta chains from one sample, sequenced in a study of beta chain features in type 1 diabetes. Some clones are missing from TCRdb's copy, which holds only in-frame ones; the method was immunoSEQ multiplex PCR. The table shows 130,000 to 150,000 clones, with about an eighth occurring only once. The source material was central memory CD4+ T cells from blood. These receptors originate from a young man with type 1 diabetes. Each CDR3 is given with its conserved first and last residue. A D gene is named only where the DNA matches it firmly. The size entry is marked missing in some rows and otherwise reads once, few, many or a size class.

-	13	TRBV28	-	TRBJ2-1	CASSSTTENEQFF	TGTGCCAGCAGTTCGACGACTGAGAATGAGCAGTTCTTC
-	15	TRBV2	-	TRBJ2-6	CASCPQGSGANVLTF	TGTGCCAGCTGCCCGCAGGGCTCTGGGGCCAACGTCCTGACTTTC
-	13	TRBV29-1	-	TRBJ1-2	CSVNSQGSDGYTF	TGCAGCGTTAATTCTCAGGGCAGCGATGGCTACACCTTC
few	14	TRBV5-6	-	TRBJ2-7	CASSFYGAPYEQYF	TGTGCCAGCAGCTTCTATGGGGCTCCCTACGAGCAGTACTTC
few	17	TRBV4-1	TRBD2	TRBJ2-3	CASSRASPSGPTDTQYF	TGCGCCAGCAGCCGGGCCTCCCCTAGCGGCCCCACAGATACGCAGTATTTT
-	15	TRBV9	-	TRBJ2-7	CASSVGDSYSYEQYF	TGTGCCAGCAGCGTAGGAGACAGTTACTCCTACGAGCAGTACTTC
-	13	TRBV30	-	TRBJ2-2	CAWRIGETGELFF	TGTGCCTGGAGGATAGGGGAGACCGGGGAGCTGTTTTTT
-	15	TRBV28	-	TRBJ1-6	CASSLSVRRGSPLHF	TGTGCCAGCAGTTTATCTGTCAGGAGGGGTTCACCCCTCCACTTT
many	14	TRBV9	-	TRBJ1-6	CASSVDGYNSPLHF	TGTGCCAGCAGCGTAGATGGCTATAATTCACCCCTCCACTTT
-	14	TRBV9	-	TRBJ1-2	CASSVGNSDYGYTF	TGTGCCAGCAGCGTGGGTAACAGCGACTATGGCTACACCTTC
-	14	TRBV29-1	-	TRBJ2-7	CSVEGKAGSDEQYF	TGCAGCGTTGAAGGAAAGGCGGGATCCGACGAGCAGTACTTC
-	13	TRBV6-5	-	TRBJ1-2	CASSSREGGGYTF	TGTGCCAGCAGTTCCCGGGAGGGAGGCGGCTACACCTTC
few	11	TRBV6-5	-	TRBJ2-1	CASSSNSGQFF	TGTGCCAGCAGTTCCAATAGCGGGCAGTTCTTC
once	13	TRBV19	-	TRBJ2-2	CASTWTGTGELFF	TGTGCCAGTACCTGGACGGGGACCGGGGAGCTGTTTTTT
few	15	TRBV4-1	-	TRBJ2-5	CASSQGTAGAETQYF	TGCGCCAGCAGCCAAGGGACAGCGGGCGCAGAGACCCAGTACTTC
-	13	TRBV1	-	TRBJ2-5	CTSSQEGEGTQYF	TGCACCAGCAGCCAAGAAGGGGAGGGGACCCAGTACTTC
-	14	TRBV6-1	-	TRBJ2-7	CASRTGTDSYEQYF	TGTGCCAGCAGGACCGGGACCGACTCCTACGAGCAGTACTTC
few	14	TRBV2	-	TRBJ1-4	CASIPSGGDEKLFF	TGTGCCAGCATTCCCAGCGGTGGGGATGAAAAACTGTTTTTT
-	14	TRBV7-9	-	TRBJ2-5	CASTPIGPFETQYF	TGTGCCAGCACCCCGATTGGGCCTTTCGAGACCCAGTACTTC
few	17	TRBV4-3	TRBD2	TRBJ2-3	CASSQANAGGFTDTQYF	TGCGCCAGCAGCCAAGCCAACGCGGGGGGGTTCACAGATACGCAGTATTTT
-	14	TRBV7-3	TRBD2	TRBJ2-1	CASSGSGTNNEQFF	TGTGCCAGCAGCGGTAGCGGGACCAACAATGAGCAGTTCTTC
few	15	TRBV12-5	-	TRBJ2-2	CASGLTVTNTGELFF	TGTGCTAGTGGTTTGACAGTAACGAACACCGGGGAGCTGTTTTTT
few	17	TRBV7-2	-	TRBJ2-3	CASSQGPRDGSTDTQYF	TGTGCCAGCAGCCAAGGGCCTAGGGACGGGAGCACAGATACGCAGTATTTT
-	15	TRBV11-3	-	TRBJ1-1	CASSPSGGQNTEAFF	TGTGCCAGCAGCCCCTCGGGGGGACAGAACACTGAAGCTTTCTTT
few	14	TRBV19	TRBD1	TRBJ2-1	CASSTGTGTNEQFF	TGTGCCAGTAGTACCGGGACAGGGACCAATGAGCAGTTCTTC
-	14	TRBV7-2	-	TRBJ2-1	CASSLVMMNNEQFF	TGTGCCAGCAGCTTAGTTATGATGAACAATGAGCAGTTCTTC
-	15	TRBV7-9	-	TRBJ2-3	CASSLRQSSTDTQYF	TGTGCCAGCAGCTTACGACAGTCTAGCACAGATACGCAGTATTTT
-	13	TRBV5-1	-	TRBJ2-5	CASSGRDPETQYF	TGCGCCAGCAGCGGCAGGGACCCAGAGACCCAGTACTTC
-	14	TRBV27	-	TRBJ2-7	CASSFGSTLREQYF	TGTGCCAGCAGTTTCGGTAGCACCCTGAGAGAGCAGTACTTC
few	14	TRBV11-2	-	TRBJ1-3	CASSLTGVGNTIYF	TGTGCCAGCAGCTTGACGGGCGTCGGAAACACCATATATTTT
few	13	TRBV2	-	TRBJ2-3	CASSGREEDTQYF	TGTGCCAGCAGTGGCAGGGAGGAAGATACGCAGTATTTT
-	14	TRBV29-1	TRBD1	TRBJ1-1	CSARQGGMNTEAFF	TGCAGCGCACGACAGGGAGGGATGAACACTGAAGCTTTCTTT
-	11	TRBV6-1	-	TRBJ2-5	CASSSTGWQYF	TGTGCCAGCAGTTCTACAGGGTGGCAGTACTTC
-	15	TRBV18	TRBD1	TRBJ1-1	CASSPLGTVNTEAFF	TGTGCCAGCTCACCACTCGGGACAGTGAACACTGAAGCTTTCTTT
-	14	TRBV10-3	-	TRBJ1-6	CAISVKQDNSPLHF	TGTGCCATCAGTGTCAAACAGGATAATTCACCCCTCCACTTT